What follows is one T cell receptor beta chain and its context. The record originates from a study of blood T cell repertoires in COVID-19. Study-wide background: In each case, the material was cDNA or gDNA derived from T cells, B-cell-depleted T cells, or PBMCs.

Only in-frame clones appear in the TCRdb table, and some are missing; sequencing was by immunoSEQ multiplex PCR. The data hold hundreds of thousands of clones, with approximately 86% observed a single time. The CDR3 runs 14 residues. V was shortened by 3 bases and J by 2 bases, with 12 bases between the two germline ends. The germline CDR1 and CDR2 sequences are SGHKS and YYEKEE (reference sequence). The sequence was obtained from a man between 65 and 79 years old with acute or convalescent COVID-19. This chain links TRBV5-5 with TRBJ2-7, with TRBD2 as a possible D gene (6 bases). Material for sequencing was peripheral blood. Here the CDR3 DNA reads TGTGCCAGCAGCTCCCGGGACTGGACCTACGAGCAGTACTTC. Protein sequence: CASSSRDWTYEQYF.